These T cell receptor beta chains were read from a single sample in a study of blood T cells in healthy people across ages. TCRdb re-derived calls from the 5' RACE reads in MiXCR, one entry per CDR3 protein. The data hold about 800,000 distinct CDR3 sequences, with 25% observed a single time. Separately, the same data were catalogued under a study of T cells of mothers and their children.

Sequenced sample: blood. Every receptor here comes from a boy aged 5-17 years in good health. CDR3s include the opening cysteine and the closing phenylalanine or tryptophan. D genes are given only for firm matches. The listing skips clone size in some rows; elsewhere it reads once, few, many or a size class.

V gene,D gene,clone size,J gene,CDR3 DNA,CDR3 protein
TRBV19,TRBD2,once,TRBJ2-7,TGTGCCAGTAGTCTCGGGGGAGGGGACTCCTACGAGCAGTACTTC,CASSLGGGDSYEQYF
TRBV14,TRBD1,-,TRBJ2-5,TGTGCCAGCAGCCGCCGAGGGACAGCTGAAGAGACCCAGTACTTC,CASSRRGTAEETQYF
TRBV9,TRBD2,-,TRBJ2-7,TGTGCCAGCAGCGTGGTGGGACTAGGGGGTTATGAGCAGTACTTC,CASSVVGLGGYEQYF
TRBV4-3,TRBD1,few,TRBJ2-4,TGCGCCAGCAGCCAACAGGGGGCGCTGGACATTCAGTACTTC,CASSQQGALDIQYF
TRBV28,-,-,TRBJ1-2,TGTGCCAGCAGTTTTGTGCTTGGGGTCAAGGATGGCTACACCTTC,CASSFVLGVKDGYTF
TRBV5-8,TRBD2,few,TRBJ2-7,TGTGCCAGCAGCGGCTATAGCGGGAGGGACTACGAGCAGTACTTC,CASSGYSGRDYEQYF
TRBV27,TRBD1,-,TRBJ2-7,TGTGCCAGCAGTCCGACCCGGACAGGGATCTACGAGCAGTACTTC,CASSPTRTGIYEQYF
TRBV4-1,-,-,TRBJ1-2,TGCGCCAGCAGCCAAGATAGAAGAGCTCTCGACCCTGATGGCTACACCTTC,CASSQDRRALDPDGYTF
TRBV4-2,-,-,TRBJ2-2,TGTGCCAGCAGCCGCGATGGCGGGGAGCTGTTTTTT,CASSRDGGELFF
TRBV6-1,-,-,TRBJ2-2,TGTGCCAGCAGAGACCAACTTCGGACAGAAGCGAACACCGGGGAGCTGTTTTTT,CASRDQLRTEANTGELFF
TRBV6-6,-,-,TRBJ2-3,TGTGCCAGCAGTTTCGGCAGGGATGTTAGCACAGATACGCAGTATTTT,CASSFGRDVSTDTQYF
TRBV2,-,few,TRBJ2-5,TGTGCCAGCACCGGTGGTCTTATCGGGGGGCTCGAGACCCAGTACTTC,CASTGGLIGGLETQYF
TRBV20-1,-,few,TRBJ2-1,TGCAGTGCTAGCTCAACTAGTTTCTCCTACAATGAGCAGTTCTTC,CSASSTSFSYNEQFF
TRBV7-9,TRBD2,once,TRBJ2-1,TGTGCCAGCAGCCGAATGGGGGCGGGAGGTGGGAATGAGCAGTTCTTC,CASSRMGAGGGNEQFF
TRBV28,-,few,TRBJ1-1,TGTGCCAGCAGTCCGATCATCTCCAGGGGGAACACTGAAGCTTTCTTT,CASSPIISRGNTEAFF
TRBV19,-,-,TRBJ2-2,TGTGCCAGTAGTATCTCTCCCGGGGAGCTGTTTTTT,CASSISPGELFF
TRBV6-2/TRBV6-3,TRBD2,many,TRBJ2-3,TGTGCCAGCAGCTCTACTAGCGGAGCAGATACGCAGTATTTT,CASSSTSGADTQYF
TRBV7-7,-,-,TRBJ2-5,TGTGCTAGCAGCTTAGCTAATATTGCGGAGACCCAGTACTTC,CASSLANIAETQYF
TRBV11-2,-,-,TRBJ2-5,TGTGCCAGCAGCCCGGACCAGGGTGGGACCCAGTACTTC,CASSPDQGGTQYF
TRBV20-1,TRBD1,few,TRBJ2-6,TGCAGTGCTACAGGGGGCTCTGGGGCCAACGTCCTGACTTTC,CSATGGSGANVLTF